The clone carrying this TCR beta chain was picked up one time. Its specificity is not known. The sample comes from a study of shared clonotypes between healthy human individuals. Overall study findings and caveats: Depth was large, yet rarefaction showed that sorted-subset sequencing was incomplete. The sharing of about 5% of naive CD4 clonotypes was seen across a few donors. Naive subsets generally had larger estimated richness than memory subsets.

V dropped 11 bases and J dropped 3; count of bases not matched to a gene: 4. The length of the CDR3 is 12 residues. The V gene's germline CDR1 is MNHNS and CDR2 SASEGT. The material for each subset, its genomic DNA, was split evenly across several immunoSEQ plates. Data came from immunoSEQ multiplex PCR; TCRdb stores just in-frame clones and leaves some out. Here the sample spans 2 million to 2.5 million clones, 92% being singletons. The J gene is TRBJ2-7, the V gene TRBV6-1; TRBD1 aligns across 10 bases. The sample taken for sequencing was naive CD4+ T cells from PBMCs. The subset here: CD45RA+ positively selected. This sequence was found in a man aged 18 to 30 in good health. Some clones in this sample may be carry-over from other donors' samples. The CDR3 coding sequence is TGTGCCCTAGGGACAGGGGACTACGAGCAGTACTTC. Translated, it gives CALGTGDYEQYF.